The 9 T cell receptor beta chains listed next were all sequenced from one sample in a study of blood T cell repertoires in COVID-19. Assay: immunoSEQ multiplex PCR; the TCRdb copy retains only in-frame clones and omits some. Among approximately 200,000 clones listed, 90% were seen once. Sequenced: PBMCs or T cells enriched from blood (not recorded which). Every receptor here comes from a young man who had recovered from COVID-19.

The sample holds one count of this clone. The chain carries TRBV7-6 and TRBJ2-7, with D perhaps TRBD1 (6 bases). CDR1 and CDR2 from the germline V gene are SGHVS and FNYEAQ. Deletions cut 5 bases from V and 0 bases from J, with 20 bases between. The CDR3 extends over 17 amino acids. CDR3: CASSPRKPGQTSYEQYF. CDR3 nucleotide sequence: TGTGCCAGCAGCCCACGAAAGCCCGGACAGACCTCCTACGAGCAGTACTTC.

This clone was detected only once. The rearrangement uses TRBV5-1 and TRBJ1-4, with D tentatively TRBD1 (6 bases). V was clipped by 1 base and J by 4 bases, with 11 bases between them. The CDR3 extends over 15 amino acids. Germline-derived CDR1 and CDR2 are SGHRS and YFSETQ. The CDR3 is CASSLRGQLNEKLFF. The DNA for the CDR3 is TGCGCCAGCAGCTTGCGCGGACAGCTTAATGAAAAACTGTTTTTT.

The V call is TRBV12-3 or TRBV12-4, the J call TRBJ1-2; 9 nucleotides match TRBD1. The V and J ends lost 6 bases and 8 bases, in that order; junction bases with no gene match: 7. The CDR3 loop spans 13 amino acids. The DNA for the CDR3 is TGTGCCAGCAGCACGGGACAGGGTGGGGGCTACACCTTC. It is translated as CASSTGQGGGYTF.

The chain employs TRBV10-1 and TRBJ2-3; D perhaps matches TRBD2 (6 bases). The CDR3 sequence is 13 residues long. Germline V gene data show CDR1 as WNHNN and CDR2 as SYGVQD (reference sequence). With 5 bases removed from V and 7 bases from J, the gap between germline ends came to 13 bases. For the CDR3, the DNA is TGCGCCAGCAGTCCCCTGCGGGGTAATACGCAGTATTTT. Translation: CASSPLRGNTQYF.

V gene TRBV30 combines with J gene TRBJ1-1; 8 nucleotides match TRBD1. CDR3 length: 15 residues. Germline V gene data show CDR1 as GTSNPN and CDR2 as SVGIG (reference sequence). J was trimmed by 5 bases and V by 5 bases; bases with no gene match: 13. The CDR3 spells CAWERTGRGGTEAFF. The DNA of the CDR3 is TGTGCCTGGGAGAGGACAGGGCGAGGAGGGACTGAAGCTTTCTTT.

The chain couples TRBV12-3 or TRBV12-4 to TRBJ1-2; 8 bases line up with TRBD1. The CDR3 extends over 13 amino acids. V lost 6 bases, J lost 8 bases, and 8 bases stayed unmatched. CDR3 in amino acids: CASSHGQGGGYTF. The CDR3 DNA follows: TGTGCCAGCAGCCATGGACAGGGAGGCGGCTACACCTTC.

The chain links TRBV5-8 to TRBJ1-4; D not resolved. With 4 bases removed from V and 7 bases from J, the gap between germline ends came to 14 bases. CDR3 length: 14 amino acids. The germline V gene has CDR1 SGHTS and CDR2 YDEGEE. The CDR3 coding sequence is TGTGCCAGCAGCGGATTCGGGGTCGGTGAAAAACTGTTTTTT. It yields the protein CASSGFGVGEKLFF.

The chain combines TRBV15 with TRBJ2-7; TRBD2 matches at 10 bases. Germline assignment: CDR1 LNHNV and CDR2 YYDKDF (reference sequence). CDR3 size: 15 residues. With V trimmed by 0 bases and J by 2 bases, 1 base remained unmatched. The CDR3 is CATSRDLAGAYEQYF. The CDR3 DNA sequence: TGTGCCACCAGCAGAGATCTAGCGGGGGCCTACGAGCAGTACTTC.

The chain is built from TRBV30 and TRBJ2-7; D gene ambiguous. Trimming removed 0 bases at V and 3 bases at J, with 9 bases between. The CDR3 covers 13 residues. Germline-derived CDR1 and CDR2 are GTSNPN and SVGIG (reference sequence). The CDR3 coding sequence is TGTGCCTGGAGTGTAAACTTAAACTACGAGCAGTACTTC. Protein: CAWSVNLNYEQYF.